Listed here are 12 T cell receptor beta chains from one sample, sequenced in a study of cytomegalovirus exposure and HLA in healthy donors. The PCR had 60 Vbeta and 13 Jbeta primers. Libraries were prepared by immunoSEQ multiplex PCR; TCRdb keeps only in-frame clonotypes and omits some of them. The sample includes about 70,000 clones, 68% of them seen just once. Sequencing was done on a sample of PBMCs. These receptors came from a man aged 35 to 55 in good health and CMV-seropositive.

The chain joins TRBV4-3 to TRBJ1-2, with 7 bases lining up with TRBD1. V dropped 3 bases and J dropped 2; count of bases not matched to a gene: 12. Germline CDR1 is LGHNA and CDR2 is YSLEER. This CDR3 contains 17 residues. CDR3 residues: CASSHGDSRAFNYGYTF. The CDR3 bases are TGCGCCAGCAGCCATGGGGACAGCCGTGCGTTCAACTATGGCTACACCTTC.

This clone was counted between two and nine times. This chain connects TRBV30 to TRBJ1-2; unclear D gene. CDR3 length: 12 amino acids. The germline V and J ends were trimmed by 0 bases and 4 bases, with 6 bases remaining between them. Germline V gene sequence: CDR1 GTSNPN, CDR2 SVGIG (reference sequence). CDR3 nucleotides: TGTGCCTGGAGTGTATATTCCTATGGCTACACCTTC. This gives the protein CAWSVYSYGYTF.

This sequence joins TRBV14 and TRBJ2-7, with D hard to call. From germline, CDR1 is SGHDN and CDR2 FVKESK. The CDR3 consists of 14 residues. V shed 4 bases and J shed 4 bases, with 14 bases lying between them. The CDR3 loop reads CASSPIENRYEQYF. The CDR3 DNA follows: TGTGCCAGCAGCCCGATTGAGAACCGGTACGAGCAGTACTTC.

The V and J genes are TRBV10-1 and TRBJ2-7; a possible D gene is TRBD2 (7 bases). The CDR3 totals 13 residues. V was cut by 11 bases and J by 2 bases, with 16 bases left in between. Germline V gene sequence: CDR1 WNHNN, CDR2 SYGVQD (reference sequence). The CDR3 sequence: CAGEGGHPYEQYF. The CDR3 DNA sequence: TGCGCCGGAGAGGGGGGGCACCCCTACGAGCAGTACTTC.

This chain joins TRBV6-5 and TRBJ2-7, with D perhaps matching TRBD2 (6 bases). This CDR3 is built from 16 residues. Germline V gives CDR1 MNHEY, CDR2 SVGAGI. V was trimmed by 2 bases and J by 5 bases, leaving 19 bases between them. CDR3 sequence (DNA): TGTGCCAGCAGTTACAATAGCGGATACGGAGTCAACGAGCAGTACTTC. This sequence encodes CASSYNSGYGVNEQYF.

The rearrangement joins TRBV7-2 to TRBJ2-5; the match to TRBD2 covers 8 bases. The germline gives CDR1 SGHTA, CDR2 FQGNSA. The junction had 8 bases not matched to a gene; V was cut back by 2 bases and J by 3 bases. The CDR3 runs 16 residues. The DNA for the CDR3 is TGTGCCAGCAGCTTAAGACTAGCGAGGGGAGAAGAGACCCAGTACTTC. Its protein product is CASSLRLARGEETQYF.

This clone was seen a few times. The chain is built from TRBV28 and TRBJ2-7, with D possibly TRBD1 on 6 matching bases. The CDR3 consists of 14 residues. The germline V gene has CDR1 MDHEN and CDR2 SYDVKM. V dropped 4 bases and J dropped 9 bases, with 19 bases sitting between them. CDR3 DNA: TGTGCCAGCAGTTACCTAAGAACAGGGTGGCTGCAGTACTTC. Protein product: CASSYLRTGWLQYF.

This clone came up a few times. This rearrangement joins TRBV6-1 to TRBJ1-1; possible D gene TRBD1, 6 bases. The CDR3 spans 14 residues. V was pared by 6 bases and J by 6 bases, with 17 bases between. Germline lookup yields CDR1 MNHNS and CDR2 SASEGT. This chain's CDR3 is CASRKKQGGPEAFF. The CDR3 region has the DNA TGTGCCAGCAGAAAGAAACAGGGTGGACCTGAAGCTTTCTTT.

This chain links TRBV6-1 with TRBJ1-4; the D gene is possibly TRBD1 (5 bases). Trimming left V 8 bases short and J 4 bases short, with 11 bases between. Germline values: CDR1 MNHNS, CDR2 SASEGT. The CDR3 spans 13 residues. The CDR3 loop is CASLRDFNEKLFF. CDR3 in DNA: TGTGCCAGCCTCCGGGACTTTAATGAAAAACTGTTTTTT.

This clone has only a few counts. The chain has TRBV27 and TRBJ2-1; perhaps TRBD2 as D (6 bases). This CDR3 is built from 13 residues. V lost 4 bases, J lost 5 bases, and 9 bases lay in between. Germline CDR1 MNHEY, CDR2 SMNVEV (reference sequence). The CDR3 reads CASSYRGNNEQFF. The CDR3 DNA is TGTGCCAGCAGTTACCGGGGGAACAATGAGCAGTTCTTC.

The genes are TRBV6-1 and TRBJ1-4, with a tentative D call TRBD1 (5 bases). The CDR3 spans 13 residues. Trimming left V 2 bases short and J 7 bases short, with 8 bases between. In germline, CDR1 is MNHNS, CDR2 SASEGT. CDR3 nucleotide sequence: TGTGCCAGCAGTGAATACCAGGGTGAAAAACTGTTTTTT. Protein product: CASSEYQGEKLFF.

The chain carries TRBV11-2 and TRBJ2-7; perhaps TRBD2 as D (6 bases). Deletions cut 4 bases from V and 0 bases from J, with 13 bases between. CDR1 is SGHAT, CDR2 FQNNGV, per germline. This CDR3 spans 15 amino acids. This chain's CDR3 is CASSWWRVSSYEQYF. The CDR3 region has the DNA TGTGCCAGCAGCTGGTGGAGGGTGAGCTCCTACGAGCAGTACTTC.